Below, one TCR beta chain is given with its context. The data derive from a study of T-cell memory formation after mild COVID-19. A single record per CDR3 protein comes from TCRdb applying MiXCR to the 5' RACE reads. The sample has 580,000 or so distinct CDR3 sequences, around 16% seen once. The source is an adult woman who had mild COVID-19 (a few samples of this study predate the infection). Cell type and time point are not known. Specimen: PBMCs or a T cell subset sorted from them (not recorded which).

The CDR3 DNA is TGTGCCAGCAGCCGCCGACAGGACGTCAATGAGCAGTTCTTC. Amino acids: CASSRRQDVNEQFF. V usage is TRBV3-1 and J usage is TRBJ2-1, with a possible D match to TRBD1 (6 bases). The V and J ends lost 4 bases and 6 bases respectively, with 13 bases between them. In germline, CDR1 is LGHDT, CDR2 YNNKEL (reference sequence). The CDR3 extends over 14 amino acids.